This TCR beta chain was captured in a study of shared clonotypes between healthy human individuals. The run depth of the assay was deep. Libraries were prepared by immunoSEQ multiplex PCR; TCRdb keeps only in-frame clonotypes and omits some of them. Here the sample spans roughly 2.5 million clones, roughly nine tenths being singletons. Points on this clone: Its antigen is currently unknown.

Broader study findings: Among donors, sharing of clonotypes was expected to be affected by sequencing depth. It was observed that approximately 5% of naive CD4 clonotypes were shared across several donors.

V dropped 0 bases and J dropped 6; count of bases not matched to a gene: 3. Germline V gene lookup returns CDR1 SGHAT and CDR2 FQNNGV. The CDR3 is 16 amino acids. The rearrangement joins TRBV11-2 to TRBJ2-1; TRBD1 aligns across 12 bases. Sequenced: naive CD4+ T cells sorted from blood. Subset meaning: CD45RA+ positively selected. The sequence came from a man aged 18 to 35 in good health. CDR3 nucleotide sequence: TGTGCCAGCAGCTTAGAGGGACAGGGGGCGGGCAATGAGCAGTTCTTC. Translating gives CASSLEGQGAGNEQFF.